Listed below are T cell receptor beta chains from one sample, sequenced in a study of T-cell memory formation after mild COVID-19. TCRdb reprocessed the 5' RACE reads with MiXCR, giving one entry per CDR3 protein. Here the sample spans more than 350,000 distinct CDR3 sequences, about 16% being singletons. Material: PBMCs or a T cell subset sorted from them (not recorded which). Receptor source: a man aged 18 to 29 who had mild COVID-19 (a few samples of this study predate the infection). Cell type and time point are not known. CDR3s include the opening cysteine and the closing phenylalanine or tryptophan. Each record gives: clone size, J gene, V gene, D gene, CDR3 DNA, CDR3 protein. The D gene is left open where the match is weak. Where a row states a size, it is once, few, many or the class of an expanded clone; other rows omit it.

NA	TRBJ2-3	TRBV19	NA	TGTGCCAGTAGTATACTATACCGGGACCCGAGGCAGCAGTATTTT	CASSILYRDPRQQYF
many	TRBJ2-1	TRBV4-1	TRBD1	TGCGCCAGCAGCCAAGAAAGGGGGCGGTTAAAAACCATCAATGAGCAGTTCTTC	CASSQERGRLKTINEQFF
NA	TRBJ2-4	TRBV28	NA	TGTGCCAGCATGGGGGAACCTAAAAACATTCAGTACTTC	CASMGEPKNIQYF
few	TRBJ1-1	TRBV24-1	NA	TGTGCCACCAGTGATAAGCAGGCGTTGAACACTGAAGCTTTCTTT	CATSDKQALNTEAFF
few	TRBJ2-1	TRBV2	TRBD2	TGTGCCAGCAGTGACCTTTCACTAGCGGGGGGCTCCTACAATGAGCAGTTCTTC	CASSDLSLAGGSYNEQFF
many	TRBJ2-3	TRBV7-9	NA	TGTGCCAGCAGTTTAGTTGGCCTAGCAACCGATACGCAGTATTTT	CASSLVGLATDTQYF
few	TRBJ1-3	TRBV7-9	NA	TGTGCCAGCAGCTCGCACCGGGATCTAGCTGGAAACACCATATATTTT	CASSSHRDLAGNTIYF
few	TRBJ2-6	TRBV5-1	TRBD2	TGCGCCAGCAGCCCTGGGGGGGATGGGGCCAACGTCCTGACTTTC	CASSPGGDGANVLTF
few	TRBJ2-3	TRBV29-1	TRBD2	TGCAGCGTCCTACGGACTAGCGGATCTATGACAGATACGCAGTATTTT	CSVLRTSGSMTDTQYF
many	TRBJ1-2	TRBV20-1	NA	TGCAGTGCTAGTGAAGCAGGGATCCTCTATGGCTACACCTTC	CSASEAGILYGYTF
NA	TRBJ2-2	TRBV7-9	TRBD2	TGTGCCAGCAGCCGAGAGACTAGCCAGACGGTGTTTTTT	CASSRETSQTVFF
few	TRBJ2-7	TRBV11-2	NA	TGTGCCAGCAGCTTGGTAGGGGACTACGAGCAGTACTTC	CASSLVGDYEQYF
NA	TRBJ1-3	TRBV5-6	NA	TGTGCCAGCAGCTCCCAGTTCTACTCTGGAAACACCACATATTTT	CASSSQFYSGNTTYF
once	TRBJ1-5	TRBV6-5	TRBD1	TGTGCCAGCATGCCGGGACAGGGGGGACAGCCCCAGCATTTT	CASMPGQGGQPQHF
few	TRBJ2-7	TRBV7-3	NA	TGTGCCAGCAGCTTAAGCCCAGCATCCTACGAGCAGTACTTC	CASSLSPASYEQYF
NA	TRBJ2-7	TRBV29-1	NA	TGCAGCGTGAGGGCAGTCTACGAGCAGTACTTC	CSVRAVYEQYF
few	TRBJ2-6	TRBV5-1	NA	TGCGCCAGCAGCCAGGACAGCAGGACTTCTGGGGCCAACGTCCTGACTTTC	CASSQDSRTSGANVLTF
many	TRBJ2-6	TRBV20-1	TRBD1	TGCAGTGCTACCGGGACAGGGATATCTGGGGCCAACGTCCTGACTTTC	CSATGTGISGANVLTF
few	TRBJ2-7	TRBV21-1	NA	TGTGCCAGCATCTTTACCCTCATCACAAAGGACGAGCAGTACTTC	CASIFTLITKDEQYF
NA	TRBJ2-5	TRBV5-1	TRBD2	TGCGCCAGCAGCGTAAGCGGGACCGCTAGTCGAACCCAGTACTTC	CASSVSGTASRTQYF
many	TRBJ2-7	TRBV11-2	NA	TGTGCCAGCAGCTTTGGAAACGAGCAGTACTTC	CASSFGNEQYF
NA	TRBJ1-2	TRBV9	NA	TGTGCCAGCAGCCACCTTGGTACAGGGTGGTCGGATGGCTACACCTTC	CASSHLGTGWSDGYTF
few	TRBJ1-4	TRBV27	NA	TGTGCCAGCAGTTCCATTACCCCTAATGAAAAACTGTTTTTT	CASSSITPNEKLFF
NA	TRBJ1-5	TRBV7-9	NA	TGTGCCAGCAGCCCGATCCTCGACCACAATCAGCCCCAGCATTTT	CASSPILDHNQPQHF
NA	TRBJ2-7	TRBV6-6	TRBD2	TGTGCCAGCAGTTACTCGGGACTAGCTGGGGAGCAGTACTTC	CASSYSGLAGEQYF
few	TRBJ1-1	TRBV30	TRBD1	TGTGCCTGGAGTCGACAGGGGCCAGCTTTCTTT	CAWSRQGPAFF
NA	TRBJ2-2	TRBV7-3	NA	TGTGCCAGCAGCTTAGATCGCGGGGAGCTGTTTTTT	CASSLDRGELFF
NA	TRBJ2-3	TRBV24-1	NA	TGTGCCACCAGTGACAACCCCCTCCTCCCAGATACGCAGTATTTT	CATSDNPLLPDTQYF
NA	TRBJ2-1	TRBV28	TRBD2	TGTGCCAGCAGTTTCCCAGGGACTAGCGATGAGAATGAGCAGTTCTTC	CASSFPGTSDENEQFF
few	TRBJ1-2	TRBV5-5	TRBD1	TGTGCCAGCAGCCCCGCGACAGGGCAGGTCTATGGCTACACCTTC	CASSPATGQVYGYTF
many	TRBJ2-3	TRBV7-2	TRBD2	TGTGCCAGCAGCGTCTATCTAGCGGCTAGCACAGATACGCAGTATTTT	CASSVYLAASTDTQYF
many	TRBJ2-1	TRBV4-1	NA	TGCGCCAGCAGCCAAGTGGGGCTTAACTTCAGCTCCTACAATGAGCAGTTCTTC	CASSQVGLNFSSYNEQFF
NA	TRBJ1-1	TRBV12-3/TRBV12-4	NA	TGTGCCAGCAGCATTACCTGGAACACTGAAGCTTTCTTT	CASSITWNTEAFF
NA	TRBJ1-1	TRBV5-1	NA	TGCGCCAGCAGCCAATACTCAGGCGCTGTGAACACTGAAGCTTTCTTT	CASSQYSGAVNTEAFF
NA	TRBJ2-2	TRBV20-1	TRBD2	TGCAGTGCCCTCGGGGGGGCGCGGTACACCGGGGAGCTGTTTTTT	CSALGGARYTGELFF
few	TRBJ1-1	TRBV7-9	TRBD1	TGTGCCAGCAGCTCGACAGGGGCTATCACTGAAGCTTTCTTT	CASSSTGAITEAFF
many	TRBJ2-5	TRBV7-9	TRBD2	TGTGCCAGCAGCTCTAGCGGGGGCCCCCAAGAGACCCAGTACTTC	CASSSSGGPQETQYF
NA	TRBJ2-1	TRBV4-1	NA	TGCGCCAGCAGCCAAGGGGGGGGGCAATCTTATGAGCAGTTCTTC	CASSQGGGQSYEQFF
few	TRBJ1-3	TRBV20-1	NA	TGCAGTGCACTCGACGTAAACTCTGGAAACACCATATATTTT	CSALDVNSGNTIYF
few	TRBJ1-1	TRBV4-3	TRBD1	TGCGCCAGCAGCCCACAGGGGGCTCCTGAAGCTTTCTTT	CASSPQGAPEAFF
NA	TRBJ2-7	TRBV12-3/TRBV12-4	TRBD1	TGTGCCAGCACCTTTGCAGGGGGCCGGGGATACGAGCAGTACTTC	CASTFAGGRGYEQYF
once	TRBJ2-3	TRBV7-6	TRBD1	TGTGCCAGCAGCCAGTTGGGGGGACAGGGTGAAACGCAGTATTTT	CASSQLGGQGETQYF
few	TRBJ1-2	TRBV9	TRBD1	TGTGCCAGCAGCGGCAAGACAGGGGGCGCGGTTGGGACCTTC	CASSGKTGGAVGTF
NA	TRBJ1-1	TRBV18	TRBD1	TGTGCCAGCACGGGACAGAAGAACACTGAAGCTTTCTTT	CASTGQKNTEAFF